The clone carrying this T cell receptor (beta chain) was counted many times. Antigen: not known. This record belongs to a study of CD8 T cells in ankylosing spondylitis. Overall study findings and caveats: Eight or nine highly homologous variants formed a TCR beta motif that appeared characteristic of ankylosing spondylitis blood. Clones tied to disease were said to be significantly enriched in matched ankylosing spondylitis synovial fluid. Disease-associated clonotypes exhibited CD8+ identity and were relatively infrequent in peripheral blood.

Germline V gene lookup returns CDR1 SQVTM and CDR2 ANQGSEA. V dropped 6 bases and J dropped 1; count of bases not matched to a gene: 3. The CDR3 sequence is 15 residues long. By quantitative 5'-RACE with molecular barcodes, the TCR beta libraries were made. A single record per CDR3 protein comes from TCRdb applying MiXCR to the 5' RACE reads. The table has hundreds of thousands of distinct CDR3 sequences, about 11% seen once. The clonotype was recovered from a male donor with ankylosing spondylitis. This chain uses TRBV29-1 with TRBJ2-3, with TRBD2 identical over 14 bases. Input material: blood, either unsorted or a sorted T cell fraction (not recorded which). CDR3 sequence reads: CSVATSGGGTDTQYF. As DNA, the CDR3 is TGCAGCGTCGCGACTAGCGGGGGGGGCACAGATACGCAGTATTTT.